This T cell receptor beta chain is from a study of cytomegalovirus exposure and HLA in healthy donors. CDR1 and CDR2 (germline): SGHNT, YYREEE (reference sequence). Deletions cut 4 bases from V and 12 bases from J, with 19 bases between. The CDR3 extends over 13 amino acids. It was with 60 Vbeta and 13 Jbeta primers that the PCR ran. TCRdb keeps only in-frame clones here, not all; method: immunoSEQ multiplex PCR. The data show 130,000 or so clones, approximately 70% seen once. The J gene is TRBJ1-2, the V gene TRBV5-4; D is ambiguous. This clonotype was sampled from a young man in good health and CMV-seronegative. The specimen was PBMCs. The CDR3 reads CASSPRGFGDHTF. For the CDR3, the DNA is TGTGCCAGCAGCCCCCGAGGGTTCGGGGATCACACCTTC.